These 23 T cell receptor beta chains originate from one sample sequenced in a study of CD8 T cells in Susac syndrome (dated by TCRdb to between 2019 and 2020). The library was generated by the immunoSEQ multiplex PCR assay. RNA was extracted with the RNeasy kit and 0.5 to 1 ug was reverse transcribed using random hexamers. TCRdb handled the public reads itself, with Q25 trimming in fastp and clone calling in MiXCR, and kept productive beta chains. CDR3 protein sequences are deduplicated, and each keeps its most common genes and DNA. The sample includes a few hundred thousand distinct CDR3 sequences, with approximately 85% observed a single time. The ten largest make up about 0.11% of the sample. Sequenced material: CD8+ T cells from PBMCs. The receptors were sampled from a human donor with multiple sclerosis.

The J gene is TRBJ2-7, the V gene TRBV20-1; TRBD1 aligns across 9 bases. Germline CDR1 is DFQATT and CDR2 is SNEGSKA (reference sequence). The CDR3 is 14 amino acids. The J segment lost 7 bases and the V segment lost 0 bases, leaving 7 bases of the junction unmatched. This chain's CDR3 is CSAREVQGAWEQYF. The CDR3 coding sequence is TGCAGTGCTAGAGAAGTACAGGGGGCATGGGAGCAGTACTTC.

The chain links TRBV9 to TRBJ2-3; D is possibly TRBD1 (6 bases). CDR3 length equals 15 residues. The V gene's germline CDR1 is SGDLS and CDR2 YYNGEE. Trimming took 5 bases from V and 6 from J, leaving 19 bases between them. Written as DNA, the CDR3 is TGTGCCAGCAGTCCAGGGGTTACCTTCCCGGATACGCAGTATTTT. Amino acid sequence: CASSPGVTFPDTQYF.

The chain couples TRBV10-1 to TRBJ1-1; D is possibly TRBD1 (5 bases). This CDR3 has 15 amino acids. Germline V CDR1 and CDR2: WNHNN, SYGVQD (reference sequence). V shed 5 bases and J shed 2 bases, with 15 bases lying between them. The CDR3 coding sequence is TGCGCCAGCAGTAGTAGCAGGGCAGCTAACACTGAAGCTTTCTTT. As protein: CASSSSRAANTEAFF.

V is TRBV10-3 and J is TRBJ2-7; 7 positions agree with TRBD1. V shed 6 bases and J 0 bases; nucleotides not matched to a gene: 8. CDR3 length equals 15 residues. Germline assignment: CDR1 ENHRY and CDR2 SYGVKD. CDR3 DNA: TGTGCCATCAGGGTTGGGACAGACTCCTCCTACGAGCAGTACTTC. Its translation: CAIRVGTDSSYEQYF.

The chain joins TRBV9 to TRBJ2-1; D is possibly TRBD2 (5 bases). V dropped 3 bases and J dropped 3 bases, with 16 bases sitting between them. Germline V gives CDR1 SGDLS, CDR2 YYNGEE. This CDR3 comprises 16 residues. The CDR3 DNA reads as TGTGCCAGCAGCGCTCGAACGGGATACCTCTACAATGAGCAGTTCTTC. It specifies CASSARTGYLYNEQFF.

The V call is TRBV5-1, the J call TRBJ2-2; D might be TRBD2 (5 bases). V was shortened by 4 bases and J by 3 bases, with 16 bases between the two germline ends. Germline CDR1 is SGHRS and CDR2 is YFSETQ. CDR3 size: 16 residues. Written as DNA, the CDR3 is TGCGCCAGCAGCGGGGAGCTCCGTCCGGACACCGGGGAGCTGTTTTTT. Translated: CASSGELRPDTGELFF.

The V gene is TRBV5-6, the J gene TRBJ2-7; TRBD2 aligns across 7 bases. The germline CDR1 and CDR2 sequences are SGHDT and YYEEEE. Germline trimming cut 1 base from V and 6 bases from J; bases unmatched to any gene: 7. The CDR3 extends over 14 amino acids. CDR3 residues: CASSLWGRAGEQYF. The CDR3 DNA is TGTGCCAGCAGCTTGTGGGGGAGGGCCGGCGAGCAGTACTTC.

This clonotype showed up just a few times. The chain links TRBV7-9 to TRBJ2-7; 11 nucleotides line up with TRBD1. This CDR3 has 17 residues. The ends lost 0 bases at V and 2 bases at J; junction bases unmatched: 6. Looked up from germline, CDR1 is SEHNR and CDR2 is FQNEAQ (reference sequence). The CDR3 DNA reads as TGTGCCAGCAGCTTAGCCCTAGGGACAGGGGGGGCCTACGAGCAGTACTTC. Translating gives CASSLALGTGGAYEQYF.

The genes are TRBV20-1 and TRBJ2-1, with 11 bases lining up with TRBD2. V shed 0 bases and J 0 bases; nucleotides not matched to a gene: 7. This CDR3 region has 18 residues. CDR1 DFQATT and CDR2 SNEGSKA come from the germline V gene (reference sequence). Here the CDR3 reads CSARELAGARNSYNEQFF. CDR3 in DNA: TGCAGTGCTAGAGAACTAGCGGGAGCCCGAAACTCCTACAATGAGCAGTTCTTC.

For the CDR3, the DNA is TGTGCCCTCATCTTACGGGGCGAGCAGTACTTC. Its translation: CALILRGEQYF. V is TRBV30 and J is TRBJ2-7; possibly TRBD2 for D (5 bases). Germline V gene data show CDR1 as GTSNPN and CDR2 as SVGIG (reference sequence). Trimming removed 8 bases from V and 6 bases from J, with 14 bases in between. CDR3 size: 11 residues. Together with reference TRBV30 and TRBJ2-7, the CDR3 gives the full variable domain: SQTIHQWPATLVQPVGSPLSLECTVEGTSNPNLYWYRQAAGRGLQLLFYSVGIGQISSEVPQNLSASRPQDRQFILSSKKLLLSDSGFYLCALILRGEQYFGPGTRLTVT.

The chain is built from TRBV20-1 and TRBJ2-2, with TRBD2 matching over 9 bases. CDR1 is DFQATT and CDR2 is SNEGSKA in the germline V gene (reference sequence). The CDR3 totals 15 residues. Trimming at V came to 3 bases and at J to 5 bases, leaving 7 bases not matched to a gene. The CDR3 loop reads CSASFSGRITGELFF. CDR3 nucleotide sequence: TGCAGTGCTAGTTTCAGCGGGAGGATAACCGGGGAGCTGTTTTTT.

The rearrangement links TRBV4-1 to TRBJ2-7; the match to TRBD2 covers 11 bases. Germline trimming cut 4 bases from V and 4 bases from J; bases unmatched to any gene: 6. Germline-derived CDR1 and CDR2 are MGHRA and YSYEKL. The CDR3 contains 15 residues. The CDR3 reads CASSLGIAGGYEQYF. The CDR3 coding sequence is TGCGCCAGCAGCCTTGGGATAGCGGGAGGGTACGAGCAGTACTTC.

The CDR3 protein is CASSQDLGRGQEQYF. CDR3 DNA: TGCGCCAGCAGCCAAGATTTAGGCAGGGGGCAAGAGCAGTACTTC. This chain connects TRBV4-1 to TRBJ2-7; the match to TRBD1 covers 8 bases. This CDR3 has 15 residues. J was trimmed by 7 bases and V by 0 bases; bases with no gene match: 8. Per the germline V gene, CDR1 is MGHRA and CDR2 is YSYEKL.

The J gene is TRBJ2-1, the V gene TRBV19; 7 bases are shared with TRBD2. V lost 7 bases, J lost 5 bases, and 11 bases stayed unmatched. The CDR3 length is 15 residues. CDR1 and CDR2 (germline): LNHDA, SQIVND (reference sequence). In DNA, the CDR3 is TGTGCCAGTAAGGTATTTGTGCTAGCGGACAATGAGCAGTTCTTC. This codes for CASKVFVLADNEQFF.

V usage is TRBV27 and J usage is TRBJ2-7; 7 bases agree with TRBD2. Unmatched junction bases numbered 7, after V lost 7 bases and J lost 4 bases. Germline CDR1 MNHEY, CDR2 SMNVEV (reference sequence). This CDR3 contains 13 residues. CDR3 DNA sequence: TGTGCCAGCACTGGCGGGAGCCCTTACGAGCAGTACTTC. Translation: CASTGGSPYEQYF.

The CDR3 here is CSAPEGSSYEQYF. The CDR3 DNA reads TGCAGTGCTCCCGAGGGGAGCTCCTACGAGCAGTACTTC. This chain connects TRBV20-1 to TRBJ2-7, with D possibly being TRBD1 or TRBD2 (5 bases each). The CDR3 is made up of 13 amino acids. V lost 5 bases to trimming and J lost 0 bases, with 11 bases between them. The germline CDR1 and CDR2 sequences are DFQATT and SNEGSKA (reference sequence).

The chain carries TRBV7-8 and TRBJ2-3; no firm D call. Germline V lookup: CDR1 SGHVS, CDR2 FQNEAQ. V was pared by 1 base and J by 2 bases, with 13 bases between. The CDR3 totals 16 residues. The CDR3 nucleotides are TGTGCCAGCAGCTTAGGTTCCGGGTCTAACACAGATACGCAGTATTTT. It specifies CASSLGSGSNTDTQYF.

The chain couples TRBV10-1 to TRBJ2-1; 13 bases are shared with TRBD2. Germline V gene sequence: CDR1 WNHNN, CDR2 SYGVQD (reference sequence). The CDR3 has 20 amino acids. Unmatched junction bases numbered 12, after V lost 4 bases and J lost 0 bases. CDR3 sequence reads: CASSGPGLAGRTSSYNEQFF. CDR3 coding DNA: TGCGCCAGCAGTGGACCGGGACTAGCGGGAAGAACGAGCTCCTACAATGAGCAGTTCTTC.

J is TRBJ2-2 and V is TRBV30; a possible D gene is TRBD2 (5 bases). CDR1 is GTSNPN, CDR2 SVGIG, per germline (reference sequence). This CDR3 region has 14 residues. V lost 4 bases, J lost 7 bases, and 16 bases lay in between. The CDR3: CAWNPIPRGGELFF. CDR3 bases: TGTGCCTGGAACCCGATCCCCCGGGGCGGGGAGCTGTTTTTT.

The genes are TRBV7-9 and TRBJ2-7; 7 bases fit TRBD1. The germline gives CDR1 SEHNR, CDR2 FQNEAQ (reference sequence). This CDR3 contains 16 residues. The trim removed 3 bases at V and 2 bases at J, leaving 10 bases unmatched. The CDR3: CASSFAPGQKTYEQYF. The CDR3 DNA reads as TGTGCCAGCAGCTTTGCTCCGGGACAGAAAACCTACGAGCAGTACTTC.

The chain links TRBV7-9 to TRBJ2-7; 7 bases fit TRBD1. CDR1 and CDR2 from the germline V gene are SEHNR and FQNEAQ (reference sequence). After removal of 1 base from V and 0 bases from J, the junction contained 6 bases not matched to a gene. The CDR3 totals 16 residues. The CDR3 sequence is CASSLGPRGTSYEQYF. The CDR3 DNA sequence: TGTGCCAGCAGCTTAGGTCCCAGGGGGACCTCCTACGAGCAGTACTTC.

This rearrangement joins TRBV6-2 or TRBV6-3 to TRBJ2-7; a weak D match, TRBD1 (5 bases). Germline CDR1 MNHEY, CDR2 SVGEGT. The V end was cut by 5 bases, the J end by 2 bases, with 13 bases between. The CDR3 length is 14 residues. The CDR3 loop is CASSPPTDTYEQYF. Written as DNA, the CDR3 is TGTGCCAGCAGTCCACCGACAGACACCTACGAGCAGTACTTC.

Only a few counts were recorded for this clonotype. The rearrangement links TRBV12-3 or TRBV12-4 to TRBJ2-7; no firm D call. The CDR3 extends over 12 amino acids. Trimming cost V 3 bases and J 2 bases, with 5 bases left between them. The CDR3 nucleotides are TGTGCCAGCAGTTTTACAGCCTACGAGCAGTACTTC. It is translated as CASSFTAYEQYF.